One and the same sample provided the 21 T cell receptor beta chains below, sequenced in a study of T cell repertoires in cytomegalovirus infection. TCRdb reprocessed the reads with MiXCR, giving one entry per CDR3 protein. Of about 920,000 distinct CDR3 sequences in the sample, more than 25% were seen once. These receptors' targets are unknown. Sequences were derived from cultured CD8+ T cells from PBMCs, sampled from culture after CMV antigen stimulation. These receptors all stem from a human donor in good health (CMV status not recorded). Some clones in this sample may be carry-over from other donors' samples.

As concerns this clonotype: Given a much more abundant clone one base away, this may be a read error. This chain connects TRBV7-6 to TRBJ2-2; the match to TRBD2 covers 10 bases. This CDR3 comprises 18 residues. Germline V gene data show CDR1 as SGHVS and CDR2 as FNYEAQ. For the CDR3, the DNA is TGTGCCAGCAGCTTAGAAGTTCTAGCGGGGGACTTCGCCGGGGAGCCGTTTTTT. This encodes CASSLEVLAGDFAGEPFF.

The chain links TRBV27 to TRBJ1-5; D unresolved. The germline V gene encodes CDR1 MNHEY and CDR2 SMNVEV (reference sequence). The V and J ends lost 5 bases and 3 bases respectively, with 14 bases between them. CDR3 size: 15 residues. Here the CDR3 DNA reads TGTGCCAGCAGTCTACATAGGACGGCCAATCAGCCCCAGCATTTT. This codes for CASSLHRTANQPQHF.

The genes are TRBV5-1 and TRBJ2-7; a possible D gene is TRBD2 (6 bases). The germline V gene has CDR1 SGHRS and CDR2 YFSETQ. CDR3 size: 15 residues. Trimming cost V 0 bases and J 2 bases, with 12 bases left between them. The CDR3 DNA follows: TGCGCCAGCAGCTTGGTGGAGGGGTCCCCCTACGAGCAGTACTTC. Translation gives CASSLVEGSPYEQYF.

This clonotype occurred a few times. The chain combines TRBV7-6 with TRBJ2-5; TRBD1 aligns across 7 bases. The CDR3 sequence is 14 residues long. The V gene end was trimmed by 4 bases and the J gene end by 3 bases; junction bases not matched to a gene: 5. Per germline, CDR1 SGHVS and CDR2 FNYEAQ. This CDR3 reads CASSSLDRKETQYF. CDR3 in DNA: TGTGCCAGCAGCTCTCTGGACAGGAAAGAGACCCAGTACTTC. The complete variable domain, with remaining parts taken from reference TRBV7-6 and TRBJ2-5, reads GAGVSQSPRYKVTKRGQDVALRCDPISGHVSLYWYRQALGQGPEFLTYFNYEAQQDKSGLPNDRFSAERPEGSISTLTIQRTEQRDSAMYRCASSSLDRKETQYFGPGTRLLVL.

J is TRBJ2-3 and V is TRBV6-2 or TRBV6-3, with a tentative D call TRBD1 (5 bases). V was clipped by 5 bases and J by 2 bases, with 20 bases between them. The V gene's germline CDR1 is MNHEY and CDR2 SVGEGT. The CDR3 is made up of 17 amino acids. CDR3 protein: CASSPTDPPRSTDTQYF. As DNA, the CDR3 is TGTGCCAGCAGTCCGACAGATCCACCTCGGTCCACAGATACGCAGTATTTT.

This chain connects TRBV5-1 to TRBJ2-5; tentatively, D is TRBD1 (6 bases). This CDR3 is 15 amino acids long. CDR1 is SGHRS and CDR2 is YFSETQ in the germline V gene. Trimming took off 4 bases at V and 5 bases at J, with 18 bases between the two ends. CDR3 bases: TGCGCCAGCAGCCCCCAGGACAGCCAGGAGGAGACCCAGTACTTC. Its protein product is CASSPQDSQEETQYF.

This clonotype was observed a handful of times. The chain couples TRBV6-6 to TRBJ2-7; 12 positions match TRBD2. This CDR3 spans 15 amino acids. The V and J ends lost 2 bases and 4 bases, in that order; junction bases with no gene match: 3. CDR1 and CDR2 from the germline V gene are MNHNY and SVGAGI (reference sequence). The CDR3 DNA reads as TGTGCCAGCAGTTACGGACTAGCGGGGTATTACGAGCAGTACTTC. Translation: CASSYGLAGYYEQYF.

This clonotype has only a few counts. The rearrangement joins TRBV7-2 to TRBJ1-4, with D unclear. This CDR3 spans 13 amino acids. V lost 4 bases, J lost 8 bases, and 11 bases lay in between. Germline CDR1 and CDR2: SGHTA and FQGNSA. CDR3 in DNA: TGTGCCAGCAGCTCTATCGGGTGGGAAAAACTGTTTTTT. It encodes CASSSIGWEKLFF.

This chain uses TRBV5-1 with TRBJ1-1; 7 bases map to TRBD1. J lost 5 bases, V lost 0 bases, and 4 bases had no gene match. Germline V gene lookup returns CDR1 SGHRS and CDR2 YFSETQ. The CDR3 contains 14 residues. DNA for the CDR3: TGCGCCAGCAGCTTGGAGACAGGGACGACTGAAGCTTTCTTT. It is translated as CASSLETGTTEAFF.

Many counts were recorded for this clonotype. This CDR3 is CASSETGEGQGSIPPREAFF. As DNA, the CDR3 is TGCGCCAGCAGCGAGACTGGTGAGGGACAAGGAAGCATCCCTCCCAGGGAAGCTTTCTTT. The rearrangement joins TRBV5-1 to TRBJ1-1, with D maybe TRBD1 (6 bases). The CDR3 covers 20 residues. From germline, CDR1 is SGHRS and CDR2 YFSETQ. V shed 4 bases and J shed 8 bases, with 36 bases lying between them.

V gene TRBV27 combines with J gene TRBJ2-1, with D possibly TRBD2 on 6 matching bases. From germline, CDR1 is MNHEY and CDR2 SMNVEV (reference sequence). The CDR3 extends over 16 amino acids. Trimming took 4 bases from V and 4 from J, leaving 17 bases between them. CDR3: CASSYTGTGLYNEQFF. As DNA, the CDR3 is TGTGCCAGCAGTTATACCGGGACTGGCCTATACAATGAGCAGTTCTTC.

The table lists this clonotype with a few counts. V usage is TRBV27 and J usage is TRBJ1-1; D is perhaps TRBD1 (5 bases). The germline gives CDR1 MNHEY, CDR2 SMNVEV (reference sequence). This CDR3 is built from 17 residues. Trimming took 3 bases from V and 1 from J, leaving 18 bases between them. CDR3 nucleotide sequence: TGTGCCAGCAGTTTTCGGCCTGGAGGACAAAAGAACACTGAAGCTTTCTTT. It specifies CASSFRPGGQKNTEAFF.

The chain recombines TRBV4-1 with TRBJ2-5; the D gene is possibly TRBD2 (6 bases). The CDR3 spans 15 residues. Trimming stripped 2 bases from V and 5 bases from J, with 15 bases between. The germline gives CDR1 MGHRA, CDR2 YSYEKL. The CDR3 sequence: CASSQSPGAGETQYF. CDR3 bases: TGCGCCAGCAGCCAAAGTCCGGGCGCGGGGGAGACCCAGTACTTC.

The chain links TRBV6-5 to TRBJ2-5; 11 nucleotides match TRBD2. Germline V CDR1 and CDR2: MNHEY, SVGAGI. Trimming at V came to 0 bases and at J to 6 bases, leaving 6 bases not matched to a gene. The CDR3 is 16 residues long. The CDR3, as DNA: TGTGCCAGCAGTTACTCTGTAGCGGGGGGGCCAAAGACCCAGTACTTC. Its translation is CASSYSVAGGPKTQYF.

Concerning this clonotype itself: A much larger clone differs from this one at a single base, so this may be a read error. CDR3 protein: CASSLGIPEAYEQYF. CDR3 coding DNA: TGTGCCAGCAGCTTAGGGATCCCAGAAGCATACGAGCAGTACTTC. V usage is TRBV7-2 and J usage is TRBJ2-7; D remains unclear. V lost 1 base and J 4 bases, leaving 14 bases between the germline ends. Germline lookup yields CDR1 SGHTA and CDR2 FQGNSA. This CDR3 is 15 amino acids long.

Details on this clonotype: One end of the junction does not line up with germline, which may come from a read error. V and J are TRBV6-6 and TRBJ1-1, with a weak D call TRBD1 (6 bases). CDR3 size: 15 residues. Germline V gene sequence: CDR1 MNHNY, CDR2 SVGAGI (reference sequence). The CDR3 spells CASSPTGGSNTAAFF. The CDR3, as DNA: TGTGCCAGCAGTCCGACAGGAGGAAGTAACACTGCAGCTTTCTTT.

This clonotype was observed many times. The junction and the germline gene differ at one end; a read error may be behind it. V and J are TRBV7-7 and TRBJ2-3; 7 bases fit TRBD1. CDR3 length: 13 amino acids. Per the germline V gene, CDR1 is SSHAT and CDR2 is FNYEAQ (reference sequence). The CDR3 reads CASSFWTGDTQYF. CDR3 in DNA: TGTGCTAGCAGCTTCTGGACAGGTGATACGCAGTATTTT.

V usage is TRBV6-2 or TRBV6-3 and J usage is TRBJ2-1; TRBD1 matches at 9 bases. Germline values: CDR1 MNHEY, CDR2 SVGEGT. V shed 6 bases and J 9 bases; nucleotides not matched to a gene: 15. The CDR3 consists of 16 residues. CDR3 DNA: TGTGCCAGCAGAACCCGGGACAGGGCCCTTGGTGGTGAGCAGTTCTTC. Amino acid sequence: CASRTRDRALGGEQFF.

This clonotype was counted at least ten times. This chain joins TRBV7-2 and TRBJ2-1; D ambiguous. Trimming stripped 6 bases from V and 10 bases from J, with 10 bases between. The CDR3 length is 11 residues. The germline gives CDR1 SGHTA, CDR2 FQGNSA. The CDR3 is CASSFSWEQFF. DNA of the CDR3: TGTGCCAGCAGTTTTAGCTGGGAGCAGTTCTTC.

This clonotype was picked up many times. The chain links TRBV7-8 to TRBJ2-7, with TRBD2 matching 9 bases. Germline CDR1 SGHVS, CDR2 FQNEAQ. There are 15 residues in the CDR3. Unmatched junction bases numbered 8, after V lost 4 bases and J lost 4 bases. CDR3 sequence reads: CASSSSLAGLYEQYV. The CDR3 nucleotides read TGTGCCAGCAGCTCCTCACTAGCGGGTTTGTACGAGCAGTACGTC.

Concerning this clonotype: This sequence may be a read error, since a much larger clone differs from it by one base. V and J are TRBV6-5 and TRBJ1-2; maybe TRBD1 (6 bases). Germline V gene lookup returns CDR1 MNHEY and CDR2 SVGAGI. The ends were cut back, 10 bases at V and 3 bases at J, with 24 bases in the middle. CDR3 size: 16 residues. The CDR3 DNA sequence: TGTGCCAACAGAAGCCAGGGGCCAAAGGAGTACTATGGCTACACCTTC. Translating it yields CANRSQGPKEYYGYTF.